This T cell receptor (beta chain) was identified in a study of cytomegalovirus exposure and HLA in healthy donors. The study, taken as a whole, reports: Earlier results showed most TCR beta V segments being productive about 90% or about 30% of the time. A few V segments could not be told apart, such as TRBV6-2 and TRBV6-3, and were left out. Reports state that TCR beta sequences accurately predicted most subjects' HLA-A and HLA-B alleles.

This PCR relied on a set of 60 Vbeta primers and 13 Jbeta primers. The repertoire was sequenced with immunoSEQ multiplex PCR; TCRdb's copy has only in-frame clones and lacks some. The sample includes under 150,000 clones, around 75% of them seen just once. In regard to this clone: What it recognizes is unknown.

The CDR3 is 14 residues long. V lost 1 base and J 5 bases, leaving 12 bases between the germline ends. Per the germline V gene, CDR1 is SEHNR and CDR2 is FQNEAQ (reference sequence). This receptor was obtained from a woman aged 50 to 60 in good health and CMV-seropositive. Sequencing was carried out using PBMCs. The rearrangement joins TRBV7-9 to TRBJ2-7; a weak D match, TRBD1 (5 bases). The CDR3 spells CASSLDRLGDEQYF. Written as DNA, the CDR3 is TGTGCCAGCAGCTTAGACAGGTTAGGGGACGAGCAGTACTTC.